This T cell receptor (beta chain) was sequenced for a study of T cell responses to AZD1222 COVID-19 vaccine. This CDR3 comprises 13 residues. V was pared by 5 bases and J by 0 bases, with 8 bases between. Germline assignment: CDR1 SGHTA and CDR2 FQGNSA. Worth noting for this clone: The antigen is undetermined.

Study outcomes and limitations: White British donors predominated, females outnumbered males, and clonal diversity was possibly underestimated. AZD1222 recipients seropositive at baseline numbered only six.

Measured with immunoSEQ multiplex PCR; TCRdb has only the in-frame clones, and not every one. Of 90,000 to 140,000 clones in the sample, around nine tenths were seen once. The chain couples TRBV7-2 to TRBJ2-7; D remains ambiguous. This receptor was identified in an adult in good health. This sample comprised peripheral blood, obtained on day 0 of AZD1222 vaccination. In nucleotides, the CDR3 is TGTGCCAGCAGCCCCCCGAGCTCCTACGAGCAGTACTTC. Translating it yields CASSPPSSYEQYF.